This T cell receptor (beta chain) was identified during a study of blood T cell repertoires in COVID-19. Germline trimming cut 4 bases from V and 3 bases from J; bases unmatched to any gene: 5. The CDR3 is 17 residues long. CDR1 is SGHRS and CDR2 is YFSETQ in the germline V gene. Method: immunoSEQ multiplex PCR; TCRdb's copy keeps in-frame clones and lacks some. The sample lists approximately 230,000 clones; about 89% were seen once. The chain uses TRBV5-1 and TRBJ2-3; 16 bases are shared with TRBD2. The material sequenced was PBMCs or T cells enriched from blood (not recorded which). The sequence was obtained from a woman aged 25-40 years who had recovered from COVID-19. Here the CDR3 DNA reads TGCGCCAGCAGCCCGGGACTAGCGGGAGGGGAAACAGATACGCAGTATTTT. Translating gives CASSPGLAGGETDTQYF.